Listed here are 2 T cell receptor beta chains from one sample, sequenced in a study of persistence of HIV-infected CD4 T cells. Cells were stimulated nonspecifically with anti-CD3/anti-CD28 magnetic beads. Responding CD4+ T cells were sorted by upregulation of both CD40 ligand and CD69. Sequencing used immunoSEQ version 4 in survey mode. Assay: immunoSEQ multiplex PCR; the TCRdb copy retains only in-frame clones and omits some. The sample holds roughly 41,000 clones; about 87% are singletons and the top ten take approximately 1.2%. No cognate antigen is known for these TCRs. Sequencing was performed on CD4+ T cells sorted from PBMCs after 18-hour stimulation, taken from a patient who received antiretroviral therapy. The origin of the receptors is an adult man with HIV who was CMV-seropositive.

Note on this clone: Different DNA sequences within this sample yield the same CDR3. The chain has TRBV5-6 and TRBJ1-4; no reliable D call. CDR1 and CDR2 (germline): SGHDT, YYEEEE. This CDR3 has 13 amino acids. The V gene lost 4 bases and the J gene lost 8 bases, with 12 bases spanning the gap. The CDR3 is CASSPAGGEKLFF. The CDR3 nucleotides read TGTGCCAGCAGCCCTGCCGGAGGGGAAAAACTGTTTTTT.

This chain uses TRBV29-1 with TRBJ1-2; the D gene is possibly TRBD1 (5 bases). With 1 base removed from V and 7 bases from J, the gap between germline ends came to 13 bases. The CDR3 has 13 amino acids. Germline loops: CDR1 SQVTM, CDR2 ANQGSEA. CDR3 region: CSVEVNSGIGYTF. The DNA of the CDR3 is TGCAGCGTTGAAGTTAACTCAGGGATTGGCTACACCTTC. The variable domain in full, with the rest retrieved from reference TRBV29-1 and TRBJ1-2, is SAVISQKPSRDICQRGTSLTIQCQVDSQVTMMFWYRQQPGQSLTLIATANQGSEATYESGFVIDKFPISRPNLTFSTLTVSNMSPEDSSIYLCSVEVNSGIGYTFGSGTRLTVV.